This is a list of T cell receptor beta chains from one sample in a study of shared clonotypes between healthy human individuals. Method: immunoSEQ multiplex PCR; TCRdb's copy keeps in-frame clones and lacks some. The sample gives about 1 million clones, roughly 75% of which show up once; around 1.4% is in the top ten. The sample consisted of memory CD4+ T cells sorted from blood. These receptors all come from a young man in good health. Each CDR3 is given with its conserved first and last residue. The order of the fields is D gene, J gene, V gene, clone size, CDR3 protein, CDR3 DNA. D genes are given only for firm matches. Size is stated for part of the rows, as once, few or many counts, or as a class when the clone is expanded.

>NA|TRBJ1-6|TRBV19|NA
CASSPNRHSYNSPLHF
TGTGCCAGTAGTCCAAACAGGCACTCCTATAATTCACCCCTCCACTTT
>TRBD1|TRBJ1-2|TRBV6-1|NA
CASSDSGQGFYGYTF
TGTGCCAGCAGTGATTCGGGACAGGGCTTCTATGGCTACACCTTC
>NA|TRBJ1-1|TRBV7-2|NA
CASSSYRFSSNTEAFF
TGTGCCAGCAGCTCCTACCGGTTCTCCTCGAACACTGAAGCTTTCTTT
>NA|TRBJ1-2|TRBV18|NA
CASSPPSTGAGAYGYTF
TGTGCCAGCTCACCACCCAGTACCGGGGCCGGGGCCTATGGCTACACCTTC
>TRBD1|TRBJ1-1|TRBV2|once
CASSETTRQGKNTEAFF
TGTGCCAGCAGTGAAACAACCCGACAGGGAAAGAACACTGAAGCTTTCTTT
>TRBD2|TRBJ2-7|TRBV6-1|NA
CASRGTERGKYEQYF
TGTGCCAGCAGGGGGACTGAGCGGGGGAAGTACGAGCAGTACTTC
>TRBD1|TRBJ2-4|TRBV25-1|once
CASPGQGRSLAKNIQYF
TGTGCCAGCCCAGGACAGGGGCGATCATTAGCCAAAAACATTCAGTACTTC
>TRBD2|TRBJ2-5|TRBV6-1|NA
CASSASSARGVKETQYF
TGTGCCAGCAGTGCCTCCTCCGCCCGGGGGGTTAAAGAGACCCAGTACTTC
>NA|TRBJ2-3|TRBV5-1|few
CASSLADPSRDTQYF
TGCGCCAGCAGCTTGGCGGACCCTAGTCGGGATACGCAGTATTTT
>NA|TRBJ1-5|TRBV6-5|few
CASSSTGPWSNQPQHF
TGTGCCAGCAGTTCTACAGGGCCTTGGAGCAATCAGCCCCAGCATTTT
>TRBD2|TRBJ2-7|TRBV28|NA
CASSLGGGYEQYF
TGTGCCAGCAGTTTAGGCGGGGGCTACGAGCAGTACTTC
>NA|TRBJ1-6|TRBV5-1|NA
CASSLAGNNSPLHF
TGCGCCAGCAGCTTGGCAGGGAACAATTCACCCCTCCACTTT
>TRBD1|TRBJ2-7|TRBV5-1|NA
CASSLQGVSYEQYF
TGCGCCAGCAGCTTGCAGGGGGTCTCCTACGAGCAGTACTTC
>NA|TRBJ2-1|TRBV2|NA
CASTITGGGVRHEQFF
TGTGCCAGCACCATAACTGGAGGGGGGGTCAGGCATGAGCAGTTCTTC
>TRBD2|TRBJ2-4|TRBV30|once
CAWSAPGLGGTGAKNIQYF
TGTGCCTGGAGTGCTCCGGGACTAGGTGGTACCGGAGCCAAAAACATTCAGTACTTC
>TRBD2|TRBJ2-1|TRBV9|few
CASSSGLAGGPGSGQFF
TGTGCCAGCAGCTCGGGACTAGCGGGAGGGCCGGGTTCTGGGCAGTTCTTC
>NA|TRBJ1-1|TRBV12-5|NA
CASRGGTEAFF
TGTGCTTCCAGGGGAGGCACTGAAGCTTTCTTT
>NA|TRBJ2-3|TRBV5-1|once
CASSLGSTGDTQYF
TGCGCCAGCAGCTTGGGATCTACGGGCGATACGCAGTATTTT
>NA|TRBJ2-1|TRBV19|few
CASSMGYKGEQFF
TGTGCCAGTAGTATGGGGTATAAGGGTGAGCAGTTCTTC
>NA|TRBJ2-3|TRBV19|NA
CASSIGAPTASTDTQYF
TGTGCCAGTAGTATAGGGGCTCCGACAGCTAGCACAGATACGCAGTATTTT
>NA|TRBJ2-1|TRBV14|NA
CASSQEPGTWNEQFF
TGTGCCAGCAGCCAAGAACCTGGGACATGGAATGAGCAGTTCTTC
>TRBD1|TRBJ1-5|TRBV18|NA
CASSLGQGNGNQPQHF
TGTGCCAGCTCACTGGGACAGGGGAACGGTAATCAGCCCCAGCATTTT
>TRBD1|TRBJ1-1|TRBV28|NA
CASSLPGTGVLRNTEAFF
TGTGCCAGCAGTTTACCCGGGACAGGGGTTCTCAGGAACACTGAAGCTTTCTTT
>NA|TRBJ1-5|TRBV5-8|NA
CASSRGGLYQPQHF
TGTGCCAGCAGCCGGGGGGGTCTCTATCAGCCCCAGCATTTT
>TRBD2|TRBJ2-1|TRBV7-9|NA
CASSFFREGLYNEQFF
TGTGCCAGCAGCTTTTTTCGGGAGGGCCTCTACAATGAGCAGTTCTTC
>TRBD1|TRBJ1-2|TRBV5-1|NA
CASSLTQGAYGYTF
TGCGCCAGCAGCTTAACACAGGGGGCATATGGCTACACCTTC
>NA|TRBJ2-3|TRBV6-5|NA
CASSGGQYTDTQYF
TGTGCCAGCAGTGGCGGACAGTACACAGATACGCAGTATTTT
>NA|TRBJ2-5|TRBV19|NA
CASSSGQSQETQYF
TGTGCCAGCTCGTCAGGACAGAGCCAAGAGACCCAGTACTTC
>NA|TRBJ1-2|TRBV29-1|NA
CSVEGRGPGGYTF
TGCAGCGTTGAGGGACGGGGGCCAGGTGGCTACACCTTC
>NA|TRBJ2-7|TRBV9|NA
CASSPWGASWYEQYF
TGTGCCAGCAGCCCCTGGGGGGCGTCATGGTACGAGCAGTACTTC
>NA|TRBJ1-5|TRBV30|few
CAWSVPRSGQPQHF
TGTGCCTGGAGTGTACCGAGGTCCGGGCAGCCCCAGCATTTT
>NA|TRBJ1-4|TRBV30|NA
CAWGIGGSNEKLFF
TGTGCCTGGGGCATAGGGGGGTCTAATGAAAAACTGTTTTTT
>NA|TRBJ1-1|TRBV18|NA
CASSPPNTEAFF
TGTGCCAGCTCACCTCCTAACACTGAAGCTTTCTTT
>TRBD2|TRBJ2-3|TRBV9|once
CVSSVAGASGSTDTQYF
TGTGTCAGCAGCGTAGCTGGGGCTAGCGGGTCCACAGATACGCAGTATTTT
>TRBD1|TRBJ2-7|TRBV7-2|NA
CASSLGQGASEQYF
TGTGCCAGCAGCTTAGGGCAGGGGGCCTCCGAGCAGTACTTC
>NA|TRBJ1-6|TRBV28|NA
CASSSPGTHNSPLHF
TGTGCCAGCAGTAGCCCCGGGACACATAATTCACCCCTCCACTTT
>TRBD1|TRBJ1-3|TRBV6-5|NA
CASSSQGFISGNTIYF
TGTGCCAGCAGTTCACAGGGGTTCATTTCTGGAAACACCATATATTTT
>NA|TRBJ2-1|TRBV5-4|NA
CASSWDGGYNEQFF
TGTGCCAGCAGCTGGGACGGGGGATACAATGAGCAGTTCTTC
>NA|TRBJ2-7|TRBV7-8|NA
CASSKDRGLSSEQYF
TGTGCCAGCAGCAAAGACAGGGGACTATCAAGCGAGCAGTACTTC
>TRBD2|TRBJ2-1|TRBV6-5|once
CASSFSGGVPLNEQFF
TGTGCCAGCAGTTTTAGCGGGGGGGTTCCCCTCAATGAGCAGTTCTTC
>NA|TRBJ2-7|TRBV2|NA
CASSQSRYEQYF
TGTGCCAGCAGCCAGTCTAGGTACGAGCAGTACTTC
>NA|TRBJ2-1|TRBV5-6|NA
CASFRRGSYNEQFF
TGTGCCAGCTTCCGGAGGGGTTCGTACAATGAGCAGTTCTTC
>NA|TRBJ1-1|TRBV30|many
CAWRGDVNTEAFF
TGTGCCTGGCGAGGAGACGTGAACACTGAAGCTTTCTTT
>NA|TRBJ2-1|TRBV6-5|NA
CASRGWAFGYNEQFF
TGTGCCAGCAGGGGGTGGGCCTTTGGGTACAATGAGCAGTTCTTC
>TRBD1|TRBJ1-2|TRBV4-1|few
CASSQDSGRGSNTF
TGCGCCAGCAGCCAAGATTCGGGCAGGGGGTCAAACACCTTC
>TRBD1|TRBJ2-1|TRBV25-1|NA
CASSTGGSYNEQFF
TGTGCCAGCAGCACAGGGGGCTCCTACAATGAGCAGTTCTTC
>NA|TRBJ1-5|TRBV28|once
CASTLLGTSNQPQHF
TGTGCCAGCACCCTACTGGGTACGAGCAATCAGCCCCAGCATTTT
>NA|TRBJ2-7|TRBV21-1|NA
CASSKSLEGEGYEQYF
TGTGCCAGCAGCAAATCCCTTGAAGGTGAGGGGTACGAGCAGTACTTC
>NA|TRBJ2-7|TRBV4-3|NA
CASSQESGREQYF
TGCGCCAGCAGCCAAGAATCCGGCAGGGAGCAGTACTTC
>TRBD1|TRBJ2-3|TRBV25-1|NA
CASSEWETGTTDTQYF
TGTGCCAGCAGTGAATGGGAGACAGGGACCACAGATACGCAGTATTTT